A single TCR beta chain is shown here with its context. Its antigen is unknown. No base quality information exists; no much larger clone differs at one position. The library was built by means of the immunoSEQ multiplex PCR assay. The multiplex PCR relied on a mix of 60 forward primers for TCR Vbeta segments and 13 reverse primers for TCR Jbeta segments. The CDR3 region of rearranged TCR beta genes was amplified from genomic DNA with a multiplex PCR assay. The Illumina HiSeq System was used to sequence the amplified TCR beta libraries as 87-base-pair reads. In the authors' own workflow: Across the 640 or so repertoires, a later analysis counted approximately 83 million unique TCR beta chains, roughly 11 million of which were shared by at least two donors. Raw reads were error-corrected and collapsed into unique sequences by a nearest-neighbor algorithm in which closely related sequences were merged to remove PCR and sequencing errors. V, D and J gene segments were assigned by aligning CDR3 sequences to IMGT reference sequences. For a sequence to be retained, a match of at least six nucleotides was required to both a V gene segment and a J gene segment. A rearrangement counted as productive if the CDR3 had no stop codons and remained in frame with V and J, and every other rearrangement counted as non-productive. Following IMGT convention, CDR3 was defined as the stretch from the second conserved V-encoded cysteine up to the conserved J-encoded phenylalanine. The earlier analysis of about 500 of the donors excluded sequences that lacked an unambiguous match to a single V gene segment. In an earlier analysis of a few hundred of the donors, a V segment was called functional when productive rearrangements were above 56.7%, and segregating when the standard deviation between donors exceeded 5%. A statistical classification framework was built to diagnose cytomegalovirus status from the catalog of TCR beta chain sequences. A later analysis assigned V and J genes by comparing TCR nucleotide sequences with IMGT/GENE-DB human TR gene sequences. The TCRdist pipeline was used in a later analysis to assign CDR3 sequences and most-parsimonious VDJ recombination scenarios. In a later analysis, every TCR beta chain was defined by the combination of its CDR3 amino acid sequence and its V-gene family, and reads without a unique V-gene family were dropped. To address suspected cross-contamination and a sequencing artifact, a later analysis removed 450 to 700 highly shared, low-generation-probability nucleotide sequences. For each public chain, a later analysis derived a clonal expansion index from normalized ranks of inferred template counts within each repertoire. In a later analysis, generation probabilities were computed using a VDJ recombination model fitted to out-of-frame rearrangements, and the results were checked against IGoR. In a later analysis, hypergeometric tests were used to score TCR-TCR, TCR-HLA and TCR-CMV co-occurrence, with a repertoire-size bias correction applied to TCR pairs. In a later analysis, false discovery rates were estimated by permuting HLA or CMV assignments 20 times. A later analysis grouped co-occurring TCRs with DBSCAN, adding TCRdist sequence similarity when clustering within HLA-allele-positive subsets. Co-occurrence clustering excluded repertoires with fewer than 30,000 or more than 120,000 public chains, plus five with anomalous nucleotide sharing. TCRdb limited this immuneACCESS table to in-frame rearrangements with V and J called. A share of clones is missing; checked studies link under half to unresolved V genes, and the rest is unexplained. From that table come the V and J calls and clone size; the DNA was used to work out D and trimming. Present in this sample are tens of thousands of clones, around 76% of which were seen just once. In total, the top ten clones hold roughly 1.7% of the sample.

The cohort consisted of some 670 healthy bone marrow donors. At the time of sampling, all cohort members were nominally healthy, though unrecorded immune exposures were likely present. The donor tested CMV seronegative, placing the donor among the 350 or so seronegative members of the cohort. Every donor gave a peripheral blood sample, and the peripheral blood mononuclear cells from that sample were used for TCR beta sequencing. The Qiagen DNeasy Blood Extraction Kit was used to extract genomic DNA from the blood cell samples. The sample originates from a study of cytomegalovirus exposure and HLA in healthy donors (dated by TCRdb to about 2017). A note on the overall study: An earlier analysis of some 550 of the donors reported approximately 300 Gb of sequence data and some 120 million unique TCR beta sequences from 150 million to 200 million T cells. Rather than using new phenotypic data, the later analysis identified candidate immune exposures from TCR beta sequences and from how often those sequences occurred across donors. The study aimed to test whether cataloging public T cell receptors could reveal signatures of past pathogen exposure. Along with the roughly 670-subject first cohort, a separate validation cohort of some 130 different subjects was used. Donor age, sex, ethnicity and CMV serostatus were compiled alongside the repertoire data. Using immunosequencing, the study profiled T cell repertoires from about 610 subjects and related those repertoires to cytomegalovirus serostatus. The study combined high-throughput TCR immunosequencing, statistical association of individual TCRs with disease status, and machine learning to predict cytomegalovirus infection status. In a later genetic analysis, genome-wide SNP genotypes for about 60% of the 666 donors were used, and that subset was treated as a discovery cohort. Across 398 genotyped donors of the cohort, an average of about 200,000 unique TCR beta nucleotide sequences per donor were sequenced, and 15% to 20% of those sequences were non-productive. Because of strong linkage in the cohort, five DR-DQ haplotypes were treated as single units for association and clustering. A later analysis re-analyzed previously published TCR beta repertoires from several hundred donors and added high-resolution HLA genotyping to study TCR occurrence patterns. An earlier analysis of approximately 630 of the donors applied high-throughput TCR beta sequencing to assess whether each TCR beta V gene segment acted as functional or pseudogenic. Every discovery cohort repertoire had been produced on one sequencing platform. Typing coverage differed by locus: A, B, C, DRB1 and DQB1 were typed in roughly 620-630 donors, DQA1 in 500 to 550, DPA1 in roughly 590, and DPB1 in just under 480. An early release that covered about 600 HLA-typed donors contained 250 to 350 gigabases of sequencing data and about 93 million unique TCR sequences. Of the 300 to 500 genotyped donors, less than 90% were placed in the genetic ancestry cluster associated with self-reported Caucasian donors. Both class I and class II loci were covered by HLA typing, at four-digit resolution.

From the germline V gene (reference sequence), CDR1 is SGHAT and CDR2 is FQDESV. V sheds 1 base and J sheds 6 bases, leaving 13 bases between their ends. Its CDR3 holds 15 amino acids, cysteine through phenylalanine. Only CDR3 DNA remains: 45 bases, in frame from the first base. Results and caveats for the whole study, not just this receptor: Compared with the approximately 720-donor mean, donors in an Asian-associated ancestry cluster had fewer N-insertions in productive TCRs, according to a later genetic analysis. A later genetic analysis associated a missense DCLRE1C variant with V-gene and J-gene trimming of TCR beta chains, and an independent cohort replicated the association. A cluster of highly shared sequence variants was judged likely to represent a technical artifact of the sequencing pipeline. The study listed 170 or so TCR beta chains as associated with cytomegalovirus. Across donors, most TCR sequences were observed very rarely, whereas some public TCRs were present in many individuals. Specific HLA alleles were associated with roughly 16,000 TCR beta sequences at a false discovery rate of 0.05 in a later analysis. Three of the identified cytomegalovirus-associated TCR beta chains were confirmed in vitro to be specific for cytomegalovirus antigens. When HLA alleles, especially DR and DQ, strongly co-occurred, TCR associations were difficult to assign to individual alleles. In a later analysis, the rate of TCR association differed among HLA loci, with DRB1 alleles having the most associated TCRs and HLA-C alleles having the fewest. A later analysis found that HLA-associated TCR beta chains were more clonally expanded and had lower generation probabilities than equally common non-associated chains. An earlier analysis of around 500 of the donors showed that most TCR beta V segments appeared in productive rearrangements either about 87% or about 30% of the time, which broadly matched IMGT annotations. Because the 87-base-pair reads could not distinguish some IMGT-functional V segments, including TRBV6-2 and TRBV6-3, those segments were excluded. Presence/absence analyses assumed roughly uniform sequencing depth across donors, an assumption that may not hold. The cohort was sequenced for TCR beta chains only, and without alpha or paired-chain data the features that could be detected were limited. The earlier analysis of 587 of the donors excluded some 15 rarely observed V segments, including chromosome 9 orphons, because counts were too low. A further reported finding was that TCR beta sequences accurately predicted the HLA-A and HLA-B alleles for most subjects in the first cohort. In both the original and validation cohorts, the classifier was reported to diagnose cytomegalovirus status with high specificity and sensitivity. Several of the top co-occurrence clusters appeared to be linked to parvovirus B19, influenza, CMV and Epstein-Barr virus, according to a later analysis. According to a later analysis, most CMV-associated TCR beta chains appeared to be HLA-restricted, and the HLA associations seemed to be driven largely by CMV exposure. Linkage disequilibrium might explain the correlated functional status among segregating V segments, but an unknown experimental factor could not be ruled out. Because HLA typing was unavailable for some donors at each locus, only the typed subset was used in association tests. The authors suggested that the approach could potentially be generalized to other disease states and immunological phenotypes. CMV serostatus was the only immune exposure information available for the cohort.

The sequence was obtained from a man between 35 and 55 years old in good health and CMV-seronegative. This receptor chain uses TRBV11-1 and TRBJ2-1; TRBD2 is perhaps the D gene, given 5 matching bases. The sequenced material came from PBMCs. The DNA is TGTGCCAGCAGCTTAGGAGCGGTCCTTTCCAATGAGCAGTTCTTC. Translated, this is CASSLGAVLSNEQFF.